Below, 21 T cell receptor beta chains from the same sample are listed, as sequenced in a study of blood T cells in healthy people across ages. PCR was performed a second time for about 7 to 12 cycles using a sample-barcoded 5' primer and a J-beta primer mix. From the 5' RACE reads, TCRdb called clonotypes with MiXCR, one entry per CDR3 protein. The table records about 670,000 distinct CDR3 sequences, approximately 52% of them present only once. The sequenced sample was blood. The receptor source for this set is a woman of 80 years or more in good health.

This clonotype was seen a single time. This sequence joins TRBV15 and TRBJ2-3; maybe TRBD2 (7 bases). Trimming took 6 bases from V and 5 from J, leaving 15 bases between them. Per the germline V gene, CDR1 is LNHNV and CDR2 is YYDKDF (reference sequence). The CDR3 contains 14 residues. The CDR3 sequence is CATRGGGFEDTQYF. The DNA of the CDR3 is TGTGCCACCAGAGGGGGGGGGTTTGAAGATACGCAGTATTTT.

The V gene is TRBV27, the J gene TRBJ2-1, with D unresolved. The J call may be wrong; the DNA end is better matched by TRBJ2-7. The CDR3 covers 16 residues. Germline CDR1 reads MNHEY; CDR2 reads SMNVEV (reference sequence). CDR3 DNA sequence: TGTGCCAGCAGACGCGAGGCCTCGGCCCTCTACAATGAGCAGTACTTC. This translates into CASRREASALYNEQYF.

The chain couples TRBV12-3 or TRBV12-4 to TRBJ2-5; D is unresolved. CDR3 length: 16 residues. Trimming shortened V by 4 bases and J by 2 bases, and 17 bases separated the two germline ends. The CDR3 protein is CASSSASTSLQETQYF. DNA for the CDR3: TGTGCCAGCAGTTCCGCCTCAACAAGCCTTCAAGAGACCCAGTACTTC.

The J gene is TRBJ1-4, the V gene TRBV20-1, with TRBD1 identical over 8 bases. Unmatched junction bases numbered 13, after V lost 2 bases and J lost 11 bases. The germline CDR1 and CDR2 sequences are DFQATT and SNEGSKA (reference sequence). The CDR3 is 15 amino acids. The CDR3 nucleotides read TGCAGTGCTAGAACCGGACAGGGATACGGAGGGAAACTGTTTTTT. Amino acid sequence: CSARTGQGYGGKLFF.

The chain couples TRBV6-6 to TRBJ2-7; 8 bases match TRBD1. Trimming cost V 2 bases and J 5 bases; bases outside gene matches: 8. The CDR3 spans 15 residues. From germline, CDR1 is MNHNY and CDR2 SVGAGI (reference sequence). The chain's CDR3 is CASSYRLGTGHEQYF. The DNA of the CDR3 is TGTGCCAGCAGTTACCGCTTGGGGACAGGACACGAGCAGTACTTC.

This clonotype has a single count. A much larger clone lies one base from this, so it may be a read error. The V gene is TRBV28, the J gene TRBJ2-1; 10 bases align to TRBD1. The CDR3 consists of 16 residues. Germline assignment: CDR1 MDHEN and CDR2 SYDVKM. The CDR3 protein is CASSTHRQGAVNGQFF. CDR3 DNA: TGTGCCAGCAGTACTCATAGACAGGGGGCGGTCAATGGGCAGTTCTTC.

V gene TRBV29-1 combines with J gene TRBJ1-1; 8 bases are a match to TRBD1. V trimming: 5 bases; J trimming: 4 bases; junction bases outside the gene matches: 6. The CDR3 is 13 residues long. The V gene's germline CDR1 is SQVTM and CDR2 ANQGSEA. CDR3 bases: TGCAGCGTTCGGACAGGGACGTTCACTGAAGCTTTCTTT. This encodes CSVRTGTFTEAFF.

A note on this clonotype: A much larger clonotype is one base distant, so this may be a read error. This chain connects TRBV20-1 to TRBJ2-1; TRBD1 aligns across 7 bases. The trim removed 8 bases at V and 2 bases at J, leaving 6 bases unmatched. The CDR3 spans 13 residues. Per germline, CDR1 DFQATT and CDR2 SNEGSKA (reference sequence). DNA of the CDR3: TGCAGTCCTGGACAGGTTACCTACAATGAGCAGTTCTTC. Its protein product is CSPGQVTYNEQFF.

This clonotype was detected only once. The chain joins TRBV5-1 to TRBJ1-1, with D uncertain. V lost 0 bases and J lost 3, with 12 bases in between. The CDR3 sequence is 15 residues long. From germline, CDR1 is SGHRS and CDR2 YFSETQ. CDR3 region: CASSLESGPYTEAFF. The CDR3 nucleotides are TGCGCCAGCAGCTTGGAGAGTGGGCCCTACACTGAAGCTTTCTTT.

This clonotype was counted ten times or more. The CDR3 bases are TGTGCCAGCAGTTATGTTTCTGGGAATTCACCCCTCCACTTT. Amino acid sequence: CASSYVSGNSPLHF. The gene calls are TRBV6-5 and TRBJ1-6; D is undetermined. This CDR3 spans 14 amino acids. V dropped 3 bases and J dropped 7 bases, with 10 bases sitting between them. Germline loops: CDR1 MNHEY, CDR2 SVGAGI.

The chain links TRBV4-1 to TRBJ1-6; the match to TRBD1 covers 10 bases. Germline assignment: CDR1 MGHRA and CDR2 YSYEKL. The CDR3 length is 13 residues. The CDR3 DNA reads as TGCGCAGGGGGACAGGGGATTAGTTCACCCCTCCACTTT. Its translation: CAGGQGISSPLHF.

This clonotype was found many times. This chain uses TRBV29-1 with TRBJ2-1; the D gene is possibly TRBD1 (7 bases). Per the germline V gene, CDR1 is SQVTM and CDR2 is ANQGSEA. The CDR3 is 12 residues long. This chain's CDR3 is CGERQGGNEQFF. Written as DNA, the CDR3 is TGCGGGGAGAGACAGGGAGGCAATGAGCAGTTCTTC.

This clonotype was recorded at least ten times. V usage is TRBV12-3 or TRBV12-4 and J usage is TRBJ1-5; D not resolved. The CDR3 is 13 amino acids. Trimming left V 3 bases short and J 7 bases short, with 10 bases between. CDR3 nucleotide sequence: TGTGCCAGCAGTTTGGGCCGGACCCAGCCCCAGCATTTT. This encodes CASSLGRTQPQHF.

The CDR3 nucleotides read TGTGCCATCAGTCGGACCAACCCAACCGGGACAGGGCACAATGAGCAGTACTTC. Translated: CAISRTNPTGTGHNEQYF. The chain is built from TRBV10-3 and TRBJ2-7, with 9 bases lining up with TRBD1. With V trimmed by 5 bases and J by 7 bases, 21 bases remained unmatched. This CDR3 has 18 amino acids. The germline V gene encodes CDR1 ENHRY and CDR2 SYGVKD.

The chain uses TRBV3-1 and TRBJ2-7; unclear D gene. The CDR3 has 14 residues. Germline CDR1 LGHDT, CDR2 YNNKEL (reference sequence). V was shortened by 0 bases and J by 7 bases, with 13 bases between the two germline ends. CDR3 DNA: TGTGCCAGCAGCCAAGAATGGGCCTACAATGAGCAGTACTTC. This translates into CASSQEWAYNEQYF.

The chain links TRBV28 to TRBJ2-3, with 12 bases lining up with TRBD1. After removal of 3 bases from V and 2 bases from J, the junction contained 3 bases not matched to a gene. This CDR3 region has 16 residues. CDR1 and CDR2 from the germline V gene are MDHEN and SYDVKM. The CDR3 here is CASSFGGQGATDTQYF. The CDR3 coding sequence is TGTGCCAGCAGTTTCGGGGGACAGGGGGCCACAGATACGCAGTATTTT.

This chain connects TRBV2 to TRBJ2-3, with D perhaps matching TRBD2 (5 bases). Trimming cost V 4 bases and J 1 base, with 12 bases left between them. The CDR3 loop spans 15 amino acids. Per the germline V gene, CDR1 is SNHLY and CDR2 is FYNNEI. CDR3 in amino acids: CASSAERLRTDTQYF. The CDR3 nucleotides read TGTGCCAGCAGTGCTGAGCGGTTACGCACAGATACGCAGTATTTT.

As concerns this clonotype: This could be a read error, since a much larger clone is one nucleotide away. The V gene is TRBV10-3, the J gene TRBJ1-5, with D unresolved. This CDR3 comprises 12 residues. The V gene's germline CDR1 is ENHRY and CDR2 SYGVKD. The CDR3 is CAVSDPQSPQHF. CDR3 coding DNA: TGTGCCGTCAGTGACCCTCAGTCGCCCCAGCATTTT.

V and J are TRBV3-1 and TRBJ2-3; 10 positions agree with TRBD1. The J segment lost 10 bases and the V segment lost 2 bases, leaving 6 bases of the junction unmatched. The V gene's germline CDR1 is LGHDT and CDR2 YNNKEL (reference sequence). CDR3 length: 14 amino acids. DNA of the CDR3: TGTGCCAGCAGCCAACTGGACAGGGGGAATGCGCAGTATTTT. Residues: CASSQLDRGNAQYF.

This chain joins TRBV29-1 and TRBJ2-2; D uncertain. Germline V gene lookup returns CDR1 SQVTM and CDR2 ANQGSEA. CDR3 size: 10 residues. Trimming shortened V by 6 bases and J by 4 bases, and 3 bases separated the two germline ends. The CDR3 loop is CSVSTGELFF. CDR3 DNA: TGCAGCGTAAGCACCGGGGAGCTGTTTTTT.

The chain employs TRBV14 and TRBJ2-5; D is perhaps TRBD2 (6 bases). Trimming removed 2 bases from V and 0 bases from J, with 13 bases in between. This CDR3 has 16 residues. Germline values: CDR1 SGHDN, CDR2 FVKESK. In DNA form, the CDR3 reads TGTGCCAGCAGCCAAATAGCGGTCCCGTACCAAGAGACCCAGTACTTC. Translated: CASSQIAVPYQETQYF.